This record covers a single T cell receptor (beta chain). The source of the sample is a study of cytotoxic CD8 clonotypes in ibrutinib-treated CLL. V was trimmed by 1 base and J by 0 bases, leaving 4 bases between them. The germline V gene encodes CDR1 SGHVS and CDR2 FQNEAQ. The CDR3 is made up of 14 amino acids. TCRdb keeps only in-frame clones here, not all; method: immunoSEQ multiplex PCR. The table records about 97,000 clones, 70% to 80% of them present only once. This chain joins TRBV7-8 and TRBJ1-3; D is ambiguous. The receptor was derived from a human donor with chronic lymphocytic leukemia. This sample comprised PBMCs, obtained after 12 months of ibrutinib treatment. In DNA form, the CDR3 reads TGTGCCAGCAGCTTAGGGGTCTCTGGAAACACCATATATTTT. Its protein is CASSLGVSGNTIYF.